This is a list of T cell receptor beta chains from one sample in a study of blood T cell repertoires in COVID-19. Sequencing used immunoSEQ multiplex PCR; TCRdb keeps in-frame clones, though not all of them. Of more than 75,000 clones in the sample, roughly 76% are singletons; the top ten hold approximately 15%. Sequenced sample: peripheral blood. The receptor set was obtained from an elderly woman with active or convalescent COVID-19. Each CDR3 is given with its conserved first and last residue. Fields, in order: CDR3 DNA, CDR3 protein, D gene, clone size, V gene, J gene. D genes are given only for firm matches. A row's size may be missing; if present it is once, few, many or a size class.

TGTGCCTCCGGGGGACAGGGCTACGAGCAGTACTTC,CASGGQGYEQYF,TRBD1,.,TRBV7-8,TRBJ2-7
TGTGCCAGTACAAGGGAGGGCGGCTCGAGAAACTATGGCTACACCTTC,CASTREGGSRNYGYTF,.,once,TRBV19,TRBJ1-2
TGCAGTGCGCCTCAGGGGAATGGCTACACCTTC,CSAPQGNGYTF,.,.,TRBV20-1,TRBJ1-2
TGTGCCAGCAGTGGGTTCTCAGCGGGCTCCTACGAGCAGTACTTC,CASSGFSAGSYEQYF,.,.,TRBV2,TRBJ2-7
TGTGCCAGCAGCTTAGTGGCCAGGTGGATGGGAAACACCATATATTTT,CASSLVARWMGNTIYF,.,.,TRBV13,TRBJ1-3
TGTGCCAGCAGCTTAGAGCTGGGGCGACAAGAGACCCAGTACTTC,CASSLELGRQETQYF,.,.,TRBV7-2,TRBJ2-5
TGTGCCAGCAGGACTCTACGGAGGGCCTCCTACAATGAGCAGTTCTTC,CASRTLRRASYNEQFF,.,.,TRBV11-2,TRBJ2-1
TGTGCCAGCAGCCACTGGCAGGATGAGCAGTTCTTC,CASSHWQDEQFF,.,.,TRBV7-2,TRBJ2-1
TGCGCCAGCAGCTTGGGTGGGGCCGACTATGGCTACACCTTC,CASSLGGADYGYTF,.,.,TRBV5-1,TRBJ1-2
TGTGCCAGCAGCTTAGGGGGCGAGCAGTTCTTC,CASSLGGEQFF,.,few,TRBV7-8,TRBJ2-1
TGTGCCAGCAGTGAGCGACAGGGGTGGACTGAAGCTTTCTTT,CASSERQGWTEAFF,TRBD1,.,TRBV6-1,TRBJ1-1
TGTGCCAGCAGCCTGGGACAGGCAGATGAAAAACTGTTTTTT,CASSLGQADEKLFF,TRBD1,.,TRBV7-2,TRBJ1-4
TGCGCCAGCAGCCAAGGAGCGGGGTCCTACGAGCAGTACTTC,CASSQGAGSYEQYF,TRBD2,.,TRBV4-1,TRBJ2-7
TGTGCCAGCAGTCGGACAGGGCTCAATGAGCAGTTCTTC,CASSRTGLNEQFF,TRBD1,.,TRBV12-3/TRBV12-4,TRBJ2-1
TGCGCCAGCAGTGAGGGGGCAGTCTTAGGGAATCAGCCCCAGCATTTT,CASSEGAVLGNQPQHF,.,.,TRBV10-1,TRBJ1-5
TGTGCCAGCAGCCACGGACTAGCGGGGGGTCCAGATACGCAGTATTTT,CASSHGLAGGPDTQYF,TRBD2,.,TRBV7-6,TRBJ2-3
TGTGCCAGCACCGATCTGAGGGGGGGCCCCGAGCAGTACTTC,CASTDLRGGPEQYF,.,.,TRBV4-2,TRBJ2-7
TGTGCCAGCAGTGATGGGCCCCTAGCGGGGGTTTCCTACGAGCAGTACTTC,CASSDGPLAGVSYEQYF,TRBD2,.,TRBV2,TRBJ2-7
TGTGCCAGCAGTTCCCTACTAGCGGTTAGCTACGAGCAGTACTTC,CASSSLLAVSYEQYF,TRBD2,.,TRBV6-2/TRBV6-3,TRBJ2-7
TGTGCCAGTAGTATTTCGGGTAGCGGGAGAAACGGAGAGACCCAGTACTTC,CASSISGSGRNGETQYF,TRBD2,.,TRBV19,TRBJ2-5
TGTGCCAGCAGCCGGGACTCTGGCACAGATACGCAGTATTTT,CASSRDSGTDTQYF,.,.,TRBV2,TRBJ2-3
TGCGCCAGCAGACCTTTAGAGCGGGGCCCCATCGGGGAGCTGTTTTTT,CASRPLERGPIGELFF,TRBD2,.,TRBV5-1,TRBJ2-2
TGTGCCAGCAGCGCCAACAGGGTTGCTCAGCCCCAGCATTTT,CASSANRVAQPQHF,.,.,TRBV7-2,TRBJ1-5
TGTGCCAGCAGTTACGGGCCCCCCCTCCCTGAAGCTTTCTTT,CASSYGPPLPEAFF,.,.,TRBV6-5,TRBJ1-1
TGTGCCAGCAGTTCCGACAGGGGGCTCATCAATGAGCAGTTCTTC,CASSSDRGLINEQFF,TRBD1,.,TRBV7-2,TRBJ2-1
TGTGCCAGCAGTCACGACCAGGGACAGGGGGCCTACGAGCAGTACTTC,CASSHDQGQGAYEQYF,TRBD1,.,TRBV6-6,TRBJ2-7
TGCGCCAGCAGCCAGAGCCCGGGACAGGACTTTTCTAACTATGGCTACACCTTC,CASSQSPGQDFSNYGYTF,TRBD1,.,TRBV4-3,TRBJ1-2
TGTGCCAGCAGCCACCCGGGACTTCTTCCCTCCTACGAGCAGTACTTC,CASSHPGLLPSYEQYF,.,once,TRBV3-1/TRBV3-2,TRBJ2-7
TGTGCCAGCAGTTCCGTGACAGGGGTATTGGAAAAACTGTTTTTT,CASSSVTGVLEKLFF,TRBD1,.,TRBV6-5,TRBJ1-4
TGTGCCAGCAGCACTAACACGGACAAGCCTGAAGCTTTCTTT,CASSTNTDKPEAFF,.,.,TRBV9,TRBJ1-1
TGTGCCAGCAGTACCGGGACAAGATACAATGAGCAGTTCTTC,CASSTGTRYNEQFF,.,.,TRBV2,TRBJ2-1
TGTGCCAGCTCACCACCGGCAGGGGTCGACTATGGCTACACCTTC,CASSPPAGVDYGYTF,.,.,TRBV18,TRBJ1-2
TGTGCCATCCGGAACGGACAGGGAAAAGAAGGCTACACCTTC,CAIRNGQGKEGYTF,TRBD1,.,TRBV10-3,TRBJ1-2
TGTGCCAGCAGGGCAGGGGACAGCTATAATTCACCCCTCCACTTT,CASRAGDSYNSPLHF,TRBD1,.,TRBV28,TRBJ1-6
TGTGCCAGCAGCTCCCGACAGGGGAAGCTATATGGCTACACCTTC,CASSSRQGKLYGYTF,.,.,TRBV21-1,TRBJ1-2
TGTGCCAGCTCGCCCAGTACAGGGAACACTGAAGCTTTCTTT,CASSPSTGNTEAFF,.,once,TRBV18,TRBJ1-1
TGTGCCAGCAGCTTAGCGGCTAGCTTCACAGATACGCAGTATTTT,CASSLAASFTDTQYF,.,.,TRBV7-2,TRBJ2-3
TGTGCCATCAGTGAGAACAGGCCCGAGCAGTACTTC,CAISENRPEQYF,.,.,TRBV10-3,TRBJ2-7
TGTGCCAGCTCGCGGGACGGTACAGATACGCAGTATTTT,CASSRDGTDTQYF,.,.,TRBV18,TRBJ2-3
TGTGCCAGCTCACCTAGCGGGGACAGCACAGATACGCAGTATTTT,CASSPSGDSTDTQYF,TRBD2,.,TRBV18,TRBJ2-3
TGTGCCAGCAGCTTAGCGCAGCAACGCGGAGAGCAGTTCTTC,CASSLAQQRGEQFF,.,.,TRBV7-6,TRBJ2-1
TGTGCCAGCAGCTTGGCGGGGACTGGTACCGGGGAGCTGTTTTTT,CASSLAGTGTGELFF,.,few,TRBV5-5,TRBJ2-2
TGTGCCAGCAGCGGACCGACAGGGAACTATGGCTACACCTTC,CASSGPTGNYGYTF,TRBD1,.,TRBV9,TRBJ1-2
TGTGCCAGCAGTTCAGCGGGGGGGCCGGTGGAGACCCAGTACTTC,CASSSAGGPVETQYF,TRBD2,.,TRBV6-5,TRBJ2-5
TGTGCCAGCAGTGCGGTGGGACTAGCGGGAGCCCCGGTCACCCAGTACTTC,CASSAVGLAGAPVTQYF,TRBD2,.,TRBV6-1,TRBJ2-5
TGTGCCATCAGGGGGCAGTACGAGCAGTACTTC,CAIRGQYEQYF,.,.,TRBV10-3,TRBJ2-7
TGTGCCAGCACTTATTCAGGGGAGGGCCACGAGCAGTACTTC,CASTYSGEGHEQYF,.,.,TRBV28,TRBJ2-7
TGTGCCAGCAGTCTCTTGACAGGGGGACGATCACCCCTCCACTTT,CASSLLTGGRSPLHF,TRBD1,.,TRBV6-5,TRBJ1-6
TGTGCCAGCTCACGGGACAGCGCCACCGGGGAGCTGTTTTTT,CASSRDSATGELFF,TRBD1,few,TRBV18,TRBJ2-2
TGTGCCAGCAGCGCCCGATACTTAAGCGGGGCTAGCTCCTACAATGAGCAGTTCTTC,CASSARYLSGASSYNEQFF,TRBD2,.,TRBV9,TRBJ2-1
TGCGCCAGCAGCTTGGGGGAGGGCTATGGCTACACCTTC,CASSLGEGYGYTF,.,few,TRBV5-1,TRBJ1-2
TGTGCCAGCTCAGAGACAGGGGGCGTTTACGAGCAGTACTTC,CASSETGGVYEQYF,TRBD1,.,TRBV18,TRBJ2-7
TGTGCTAGTGGTTTGGGGGAGTTTCTAGCTAACTATGGCTACACCTTC,CASGLGEFLANYGYTF,.,.,TRBV12-5,TRBJ1-2